This T cell receptor (beta chain) stems from a study of control samples from healthy donors and cancer patients. Germline CDR1 LGHDT, CDR2 YNNKEL (reference sequence). With V trimmed by 1 base and J by 6 bases, 9 bases remained unmatched. The CDR3 has 16 amino acids. This table comes from immunoSEQ multiplex PCR, and its TCRdb copy is limited to in-frame clones, with some not included. The sample lists roughly 100,000 clones; about 86% were seen once. V is TRBV3-1 (or the pseudogene TRBV3-2) and J is TRBJ1-5, with 7 bases fitting TRBD1. The TCR was taken from a woman aged 45-65 years in good health. Sequenced: blood. The DNA of the CDR3 is TGTGCCAGCAGCCAAGCCGCTCCAGGGGGAGGTCAGCCCCAGCATTTT. Translation: CASSQAAPGGGQPQHF.